This T cell receptor (beta chain) was identified in a study of lymphopenia after photon versus proton radiotherapy. The method was immunoSEQ multiplex PCR; TCRdb's version includes in-frame clones alone and lacks a portion of them. Among 60,000 or so clones listed, approximately 86% were seen once. Material: peripheral blood, obtained from a patient treated with photon-based radiotherapy. This receptor was taken from a man aged 35-49 years with gastric cancer.

In nucleotides, the CDR3 is TGTGCCAGCAGTTCCAGGGAAACCGGGGCCAACGTCCTGACTTTC. This translates into CASSSRETGANVLTF. The V and J genes are TRBV11-2 and TRBJ2-6, with TRBD1 as a possible D gene (5 bases). CDR3 length: 15 amino acids. Germline CDR1 SGHAT, CDR2 FQNNGV. V shed 6 bases and J shed 4 bases, with 13 bases lying between them.